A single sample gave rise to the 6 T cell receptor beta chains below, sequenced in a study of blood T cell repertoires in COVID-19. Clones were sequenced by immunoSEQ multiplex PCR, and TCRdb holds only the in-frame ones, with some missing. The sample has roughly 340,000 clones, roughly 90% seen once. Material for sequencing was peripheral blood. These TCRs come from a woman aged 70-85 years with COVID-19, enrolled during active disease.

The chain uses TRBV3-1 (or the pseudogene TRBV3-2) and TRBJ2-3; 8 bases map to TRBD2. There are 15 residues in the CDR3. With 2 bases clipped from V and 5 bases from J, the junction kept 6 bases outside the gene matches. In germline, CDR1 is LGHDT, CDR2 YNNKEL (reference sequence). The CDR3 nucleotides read TGTGCCAGCAGCCAATACAGCGGGGGCTTAGATACGCAGTATTTT. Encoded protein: CASSQYSGGLDTQYF.

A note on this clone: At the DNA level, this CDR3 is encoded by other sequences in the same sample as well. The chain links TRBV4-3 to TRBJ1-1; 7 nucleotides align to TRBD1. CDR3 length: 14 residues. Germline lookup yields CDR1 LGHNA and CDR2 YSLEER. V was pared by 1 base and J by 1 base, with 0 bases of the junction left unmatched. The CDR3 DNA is TGCGCCAGCAGCCAAGGACAGGGGAACACTGAAGCTTTCTTT. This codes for CASSQGQGNTEAFF.

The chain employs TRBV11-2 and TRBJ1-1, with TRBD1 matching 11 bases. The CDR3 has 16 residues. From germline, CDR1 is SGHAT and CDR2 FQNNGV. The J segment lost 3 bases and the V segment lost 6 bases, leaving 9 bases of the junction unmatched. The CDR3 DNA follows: TGTGCCAGCAGACGGACAGGGGGCGCGGCGTACACTGAAGCTTTCTTT. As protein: CASRRTGGAAYTEAFF.

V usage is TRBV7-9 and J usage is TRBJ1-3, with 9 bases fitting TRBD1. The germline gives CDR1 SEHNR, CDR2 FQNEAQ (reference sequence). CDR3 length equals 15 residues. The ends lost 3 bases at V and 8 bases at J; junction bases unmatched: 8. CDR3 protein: CASSLGQGGFDTIYF. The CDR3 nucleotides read TGTGCCAGCAGCTTGGGACAGGGAGGGTTTGACACCATATATTTT.

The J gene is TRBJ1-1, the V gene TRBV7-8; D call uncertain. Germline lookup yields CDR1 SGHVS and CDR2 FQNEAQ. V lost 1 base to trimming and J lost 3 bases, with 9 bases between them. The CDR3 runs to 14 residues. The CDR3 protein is CASSLETGYTEAFF. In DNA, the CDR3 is TGTGCCAGCAGCTTAGAAACCGGTTACACTGAAGCTTTCTTT.

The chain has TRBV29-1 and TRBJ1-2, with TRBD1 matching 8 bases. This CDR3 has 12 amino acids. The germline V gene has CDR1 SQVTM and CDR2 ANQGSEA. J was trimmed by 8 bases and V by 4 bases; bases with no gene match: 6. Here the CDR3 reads CSVVGQGGGYTF. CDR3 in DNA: TGCAGCGTTGTCGGACAGGGTGGCGGCTACACCTTC.